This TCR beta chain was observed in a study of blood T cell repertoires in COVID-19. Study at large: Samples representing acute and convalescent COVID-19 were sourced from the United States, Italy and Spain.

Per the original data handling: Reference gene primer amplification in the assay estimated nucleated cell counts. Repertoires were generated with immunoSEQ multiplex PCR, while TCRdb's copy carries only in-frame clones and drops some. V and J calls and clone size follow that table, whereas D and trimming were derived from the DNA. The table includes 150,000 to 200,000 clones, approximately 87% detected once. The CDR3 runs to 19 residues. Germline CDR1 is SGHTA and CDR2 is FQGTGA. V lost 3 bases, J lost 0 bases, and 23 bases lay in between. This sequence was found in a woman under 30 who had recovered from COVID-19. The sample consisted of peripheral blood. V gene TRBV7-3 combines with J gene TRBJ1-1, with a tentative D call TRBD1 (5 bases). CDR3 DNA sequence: TGTGCCAGCAGCTTTTCGTCGCCCGGGCGAGGGACTTTGAACACTGAAGCTTTCTTT. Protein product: CASSFSSPGRGTLNTEAFF.